Sequencing of this TCR beta chain was carried out in a study of identifying expanded T cells in peripheral blood. Notes on the study in general: Over approximately two and four weeks, about 17 and 20 clones changed, versus around 1.1 between replicates.

This CDR3 contains 15 residues. V dropped 10 bases and J dropped 3; count of bases not matched to a gene: 11. Germline assignment: CDR1 MNHNS and CDR2 SASEGT. Remarks on this clone: Its antigen is undetermined.

Profiled with immunoSEQ multiplex PCR; TCRdb holds only in-frame clones, not every one. The sample yields around 70,000 clones, roughly 90% seen once. The TCR comes from a person aged 18 to 75 in good health. The sample consisted of blood. The gene calls are TRBV6-1 and TRBJ1-5, with 8 bases lining up with TRBD1. CDR3 region: CATTDRGLVNQPQHF. The CDR3, as DNA: TGTGCCACGACCGACAGGGGTCTGGTCAATCAGCCCCAGCATTTT.